These T cell receptor beta chains were read from a single sample in a study of OX40 agonist ivuxolimab in advanced cancers. Profiling relied on immunoSEQ multiplex PCR, and the TCRdb table lists in-frame clones only, not all of them. The sample holds just under 45,000 clones, about 80% seen once. Sequencing was performed on CD4+ or CD8+ T cells sorted from blood, taken in a trial of the OX40 agonist ivuxolimab. The receptors originated from an adult with an advanced solid tumor such as melanoma, head and neck, liver or kidney cancer. The CDR3 runs from the conserved cysteine through the conserved F or W. The D gene is left open where the match is weak. Rows may omit the clone size; those that give it use once, few, many or a size class.

TRBV5-4	-	TRBD1	TRBJ1-4	TGTGCCAGCAGCTTGGGAGGACAGGCGACCTCAACTAATGAAAAACTGTTTTTT	CASSLGGQATSTNEKLFF
TRBV7-8	once	-	TRBJ1-1	TGTGCCAGCAGCACACAAGTGAACACTGAAGCTTTCTTT	CASSTQVNTEAFF
TRBV6-5	-	-	TRBJ1-2	TGTGCCAGCAGGGGGGGTAACTATGGCTACACCTTC	CASRGGNYGYTF
TRBV6-1	-	-	TRBJ2-7	TGTGCCAGCAGTGTGCAGGGTTTTTACGAGCAGTACTTC	CASSVQGFYEQYF
TRBV7-3	-	-	TRBJ1-3	TGTGCCAGCAGCCCAGATGGAAACACCATATATTTT	CASSPDGNTIYF
TRBV18	once	-	TRBJ1-5	TGTGCCAGCTCACCCCGACAGGGCAATCAGCCCCAGCATTTT	CASSPRQGNQPQHF
TRBV6-5	-	TRBD2	TRBJ2-3	TGTGCCACCTACCGGGGCGGGAGAGCAACAGATACGCAGTATTTT	CATYRGGRATDTQYF
TRBV11-2	-	-	TRBJ1-4	TGTGCCAGCAGCTCCTACCCAGCGGGAGATGGTGAAAAACTGTTTTTT	CASSSYPAGDGEKLFF
TRBV10-3	-	TRBD1	TRBJ2-7	TGTGCCATCAGCGGGACAGGGGGATCCTACGAGCAGTACTTC	CAISGTGGSYEQYF
TRBV9	-	-	TRBJ2-1	TGTGCCAGCAGCGTAGTAGGATCCGATATCGAGCAGTTCTTC	CASSVVGSDIEQFF
TRBV28	once	-	TRBJ2-7	TGTGCCAGCAGTCCGTTATCAGGGGCGCGAAGGTACGAGCAGTACTTC	CASSPLSGARRYEQYF
TRBV19	-	TRBD2	TRBJ2-3	TGTGCCAGTAGTATAGGGATAGCGGGCCGGATCTCTAGCACAGATACGCAGTATTTT	CASSIGIAGRISSTDTQYF
TRBV19	-	-	TRBJ1-5	TGTGCCAGTGGACAGCCTAATCAGCCCCAGCATTTT	CASGQPNQPQHF
TRBV27	-	TRBD2	TRBJ2-3	TGTGCCAGCAGTCCTGCCCTAGCGGGAGGGCCGGATACGCAGTATTTT	CASSPALAGGPDTQYF
TRBV12-5	-	-	TRBJ2-5	TGTGCTAGTGGGCCGGGGAACCAGGAGACCCAGTACTTC	CASGPGNQETQYF
TRBV30	-	-	TRBJ1-1	TGTGCCTGGACCCGGTCGGGGTTTGTAGCTTTCTTT	CAWTRSGFVAFF
TRBV12-5	-	TRBD1	TRBJ1-6	TGTGCTAGTGGGAGTCAGGGGGCATGGTCACCCCTCCACTTT	CASGSQGAWSPLHF
TRBV6-5	-	-	TRBJ2-7	TGTGCCAGCAGTGAAACGGGACACCAGCAGTACTTC	CASSETGHQQYF
TRBV15	-	-	TRBJ2-3	TGTGCCACCTCTTCCTTAACTAGCACAGATACGCAGTATTTT	CATSSLTSTDTQYF
TRBV7-3	-	-	TRBJ1-1	TGTGCCAGCAGCTCTGGGGCGGTGGGGAACACTGAAGCTTTCTTT	CASSSGAVGNTEAFF
TRBV10-3	few	TRBD2	TRBJ2-3	TGTGCCATCAATACGGGGGGTGTTAGCACAGATACGCAGTATTTT	CAINTGGVSTDTQYF
TRBV29-1	-	TRBD2	TRBJ2-2	TGCAGCGTGAAGACTAGCGGGGGATTCGCGAACACCGGGGAGCTGTTTTTT	CSVKTSGGFANTGELFF
TRBV11-2	-	-	TRBJ2-1	TGTGCCAGCAGCTCCGGACTTGTTAATGAGCAGTTCTTC	CASSSGLVNEQFF
TRBV9	-	TRBD1	TRBJ1-4	TGTGCCAGCAGCACTCGGACAGGGAATTCGGAAAAACTGTTTTTT	CASSTRTGNSEKLFF
TRBV4-2	few	-	TRBJ1-2	TGTGCCAGCAGCCCCCAAAGGCGAGGAGGCTACACCTTC	CASSPQRRGGYTF